These T cell receptor beta chains were read from a single sample in a study of blood T cells in healthy people across ages. TCRdb independently ran MiXCR on the 5' RACE reads; one entry per CDR3 protein. Found here are more than 550,000 distinct CDR3 sequences, 22% of them singletons; the top ten hold around a fifth. Sequencing was done on a sample of blood. These TCRs come from a man aged 65-85 years in good health. Both conserved end residues are trimmed from each CDR3. Fields, in order: V gene, clone size, J gene, D gene, CDR3 protein. D genes are given only for firm matches. Size tells how often a clone was seen (once, few, many) or the class of an expanded clone, and some rows leave it out.

>TRBV7-8|-|TRBJ1-1|-
ASSLRGTTEAF
>TRBV29-1|-|TRBJ1-1|TRBD1
SAAPDRGGQAF
>TRBV12-3/TRBV12-4|few|TRBJ2-7|-
ASSFLSTYEQY
>TRBV3-1|-|TRBJ2-3|-
ASSPRTGIFSPDTQY
>TRBV9|-|TRBJ2-1|-
ASSVGDLSYNEQF
>TRBV6-6|once|TRBJ2-5|-
ASMSWGETQY
>TRBV10-3|-|TRBJ1-2|-
AISESQGTYGYT
>TRBV9|-|TRBJ1-1|-
ASSMSSANTEAF
>TRBV7-8|-|TRBJ2-3|TRBD2
ASSVKLAGGTDTQY
>TRBV12-3/TRBV12-4|few|TRBJ1-2|TRBD1
ASSFGNRGSLP
>TRBV7-9|-|TRBJ1-2|-
ASSLIEGGYT
>TRBV12-3/TRBV12-4|-|TRBJ1-6|-
ASSPDSPNTPLH
>TRBV20-1|-|TRBJ2-1|-
SARARRAGGNEQF
>TRBV29-1|few|TRBJ1-2|-
SVDRPSEYT
>TRBV20-1|few|TRBJ2-3|-
SAGPYYPTDTQY
>TRBV6-5|few|TRBJ2-2|TRBD2
ASSYRGLAGGSTGELF
>TRBV25-1|-|TRBJ1-1|-
ASSESGDLNTEAF
>TRBV12-3/TRBV12-4|once|TRBJ1-2|-
ASRGSSQGGYT
>TRBV9|few|TRBJ2-3|TRBD2
ASSVAPTSGRHDTQY
>TRBV28|few|TRBJ1-1|-
ASRQVILNTEAF
>TRBV9|-|TRBJ2-1|-
ASSVARGSSAYNEQF
>TRBV19|-|TRBJ1-1|-
ASSNPRDGGNTEAF
>TRBV21-1|few|TRBJ2-5|-
ASSKRNRPPWWTQY
>TRBV5-1|-|TRBJ2-1|TRBD2
ASSVAGDRNEQF
>TRBV7-2|few|TRBJ2-7|TRBD1
ASSLVGRGYEQY
>TRBV5-4|-|TRBJ2-5|TRBD2
ASSTGLADETQY
>TRBV5-1|few|-|-
ASSFTAIQVHEQY
>TRBV28|-|TRBJ2-7|-
ASSLFGQGREQY
>TRBV4-2|-|TRBJ1-4|-
ASSQGLGPHEEKLF
>TRBV7-3|many|TRBJ2-2|-
ASSLTVNTGELF
>TRBV7-2|-|TRBJ2-2|TRBD1
ACSMGDRGFYTGELF
>TRBV6-6|few|TRBJ2-1|-
ASSYQDGGRLEQF
>TRBV20-1|-|TRBJ2-5|TRBD2
SAAGTSGGGQY
>TRBV2|few|TRBJ1-5|-
ASSESSSGASLGQPQH
>TRBV6-1|-|TRBJ1-4|-
ASSELRASTNEKPF
>TRBV15|few|TRBJ2-1|TRBD2
ATSRAPGGHNEQF
>TRBV29-1|few|TRBJ1-2|-
SVLTDLNYGYT
>TRBV24-1|-|TRBJ2-3|-
ATSPYLSTDTQY
>TRBV7-8|-|TRBJ1-1|-
ASSPRGRVGAF
>TRBV12-3/TRBV12-4|few|TRBJ2-7|-
ASSDTPGAREQY
>TRBV12-3/TRBV12-4|-|TRBJ1-5|TRBD1
ASSSRQGRDQPQH
>TRBV10-3|few|TRBJ2-1|TRBD1
AISAGQGNEQF
>TRBV5-1|-|TRBJ1-1|-
ASSLSQPEAF
>TRBV12-3/TRBV12-4|-|TRBJ1-1|-
ASSSTYQGSNEAF
>TRBV15|few|TRBJ2-1|-
ATSRVWGNYEQF
>TRBV12-3/TRBV12-4|-|TRBJ2-3|-
ASRSVDRYTDTQY
>TRBV7-2|many|TRBJ2-3|-
ASRIVVGGSDTQY
>TRBV11-2|many|TRBJ1-4|-
ASSRLQEKLF
>TRBV28|few|TRBJ1-3|-
ASSFGGRNTIY
>TRBV5-1|few|TRBJ2-3|TRBD2
ASNIGLAATDTQY
>TRBV6-5|-|TRBJ1-1|-
ASSYSIHLNTEAF
>TRBV12-3/TRBV12-4|-|TRBJ1-5|-
ASSLANSNQPQH
>TRBV5-1|few|TRBJ1-6|-
ASSLGQGGSSPLH
>TRBV7-2|-|TRBJ1-1|-
ASSLQGFKAF
>TRBV19|few|TRBJ2-3|-
ASSEDFLGDTQY
>TRBV6-5|-|TRBJ2-3|-
ASSSLNEDTQY
>TRBV7-2|-|TRBJ1-1|TRBD1
ASTFSGTANTEAF
>TRBV5-1|few|TRBJ2-1|-
ASGPSYNEQF
>TRBV27|-|TRBJ2-7|-
ASSLWAGEEQY
>TRBV4-1|few|TRBJ2-3|TRBD2
ASSQASGVVDTQY